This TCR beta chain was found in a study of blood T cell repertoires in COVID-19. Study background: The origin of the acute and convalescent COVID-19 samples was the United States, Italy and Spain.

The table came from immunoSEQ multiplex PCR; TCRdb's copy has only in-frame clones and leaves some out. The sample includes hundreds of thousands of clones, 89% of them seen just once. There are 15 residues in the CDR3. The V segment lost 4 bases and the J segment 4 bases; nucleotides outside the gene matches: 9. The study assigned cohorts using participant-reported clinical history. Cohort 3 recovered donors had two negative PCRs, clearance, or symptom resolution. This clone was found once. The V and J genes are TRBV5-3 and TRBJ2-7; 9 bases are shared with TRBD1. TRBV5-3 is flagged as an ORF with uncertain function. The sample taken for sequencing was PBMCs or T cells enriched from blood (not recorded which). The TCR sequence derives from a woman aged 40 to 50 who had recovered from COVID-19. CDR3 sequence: CARSPMGQGGYEQYF. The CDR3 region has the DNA TGTGCCAGAAGCCCAATGGGACAGGGAGGGTACGAGCAGTACTTC.